This T cell receptor (beta chain) was identified during a study of CD8 T cells in Susac syndrome. Trimming took 4 bases from V and 0 from J, leaving 9 bases between them. Germline assignment: CDR1 MNHEY and CDR2 SMNVEV (reference sequence). The CDR3 totals 15 residues. TEMRA cells were FACS-enriched and CD8+ and CD4+ T cells negatively isolated. An amount of RNA that ranged from 0.5 to 1 ug was reverse transcribed with random hexamers. The authors amplified TCR beta CDR3 across 54 Vbeta and 13 Jbeta using immunoSEQ multiplex PCR. MiXCR, applied by TCRdb to the immunoSEQ multiplex PCR reads, yields one record per CDR3 protein. In the table there are more than 200,000 distinct CDR3 sequences, 93% of which are singletons.

The sequencing input was CD4+ T cells from PBMCs. The gene calls are TRBV27 and TRBJ2-2; D is ambiguous. The sequence was collected from a human donor with multiple sclerosis. The CDR3 is CASSSFRANTGELFF. CDR3 in DNA: TGTGCCAGCAGTTCTTTCCGGGCGAACACCGGGGAGCTGTTTTTT.